What follows describes a single T cell receptor (beta chain). Germline V lookup: CDR1 SGHDN, CDR2 FVKESK. The V end was cut by 4 bases, the J end by 0 bases, with 6 bases between. There are 14 residues in the CDR3. This sample was taken from a study of blood T cell repertoires in COVID-19. Using immunoSEQ multiplex PCR, the repertoire was profiled, and TCRdb retains in-frame clones only, with some absent. The sample carries 200,000 to 250,000 clones, around four fifths recorded once. The study recruited exposed participants who had met a COVID-19 case within 2 weeks before entry. Source material: PBMCs or T cells enriched from blood (not recorded which). The TCR comes from a woman between 50 and 59 years old who had been exposed to COVID-19. V is TRBV14 and J is TRBJ2-2; no definite D call. CDR3 coding DNA: TGTGCCAGCAGCCTCTACTCGAACACCGGGGAGCTGTTTTTT. The encoded protein is CASSLYSNTGELFF.